The 17 T cell receptor beta chains given below trace back to one sample, sequenced in a study of blood T cell repertoires in COVID-19. The repertoire was sequenced with immunoSEQ multiplex PCR; TCRdb's copy has only in-frame clones and lacks some. The sample consists of around 40,000 clones, about 83% of them appearing once. The source material was peripheral blood. The source is a man aged 35 to 55 with COVID-19, enrolled during active disease.

J is TRBJ1-1 and V is TRBV28, with D possibly matching TRBD1 (6 bases). CDR3 length: 14 residues. CDR1 and CDR2 (germline): MDHEN, SYDVKM. Trimming stripped 7 bases from V and 3 bases from J, with 15 bases between. The CDR3 protein is CASTTGSIDTEAFF. CDR3 coding DNA: TGTGCCAGCACTACAGGGTCCATTGACACTGAAGCTTTCTTT.

CDR3 sequence: CASTQTDGGYTF. The CDR3 nucleotides are TGTGCCAGCACACAGACAGACGGTGGCTACACCTTC. The chain carries TRBV6-5 and TRBJ1-2; possibly TRBD1 for D (5 bases). Germline CDR1 MNHEY, CDR2 SVGAGI. This CDR3 region has 12 residues. The germline V and J ends were trimmed by 7 bases and 7 bases, with 13 bases remaining between them.

The chain uses TRBV10-3 and TRBJ1-1; D is possibly TRBD1 (6 bases). The CDR3 spans 14 residues. The germline CDR1 and CDR2 sequences are ENHRY and SYGVKD. Trimming cost V 4 bases and J 7 bases, with 16 bases left between them. The CDR3 bases are TGTGCCATCAGTGGGAACAGGGAGGGCGGTGAAGCTTTCTTT. Its translation: CAISGNREGGEAFF.

The chain uses TRBV2 and TRBJ2-5; 10 bases agree with TRBD2. Germline CDR1 SNHLY, CDR2 FYNNEI. The junction had 10 bases not matched to a gene; V was cut back by 2 bases and J by 4 bases. This CDR3 spans 17 amino acids. The CDR3 region has the DNA TGTGCCAGCAGTGAATACTCCCTAGCGGGGGAGGGAGAGACCCAGTACTTC. Protein product: CASSEYSLAGEGETQYF. The whole variable domain, filled in from reference TRBV2 and TRBJ2-5, reads EPEVTQTPSHQVTQMGQEVILRCVPISNHLYFYWYRQILGQKVEFLVSFYNNEISEKSEIFDDQFSVERPDGSNFTLKIRSTKLEDSAMYFCASSEYSLAGEGETQYFGPGTRLLVL.

This clone appeared once. The DNA of the CDR3 is TGTGCCAGCAGCTTGGCCGGACAGGGCGGGTATGGCTACACCTTC. Amino acid sequence: CASSLAGQGGYGYTF. The rearrangement uses TRBV5-8 and TRBJ1-2; 8 positions match TRBD1. The germline gives CDR1 SGHTS, CDR2 YDEGEE. The CDR3 runs 15 residues. The V segment lost 0 bases and the J segment 5 bases; nucleotides outside the gene matches: 6.

J is TRBJ1-2 and V is TRBV2; D is ambiguous. Germline CDR1 is SNHLY and CDR2 is FYNNEI. V lost 5 bases, J lost 5 bases, and 24 bases lay in between. The length of the CDR3 is 17 residues. The DNA for the CDR3 is TGTGCCAGCAGTAGGACCGACCTAATGATCGGGGTTTATGGCTACACCTTC. This sequence encodes CASSRTDLMIGVYGYTF.

In DNA form, the CDR3 reads TGTGCCAGCAGTGAGCGGGGGCATCGCTATGGCTACACCTTC. This codes for CASSERGHRYGYTF. The rearrangement links TRBV2 to TRBJ1-2, with D perhaps matching TRBD1 (6 bases). The CDR3 is made up of 14 amino acids. In germline, CDR1 is SNHLY, CDR2 FYNNEI. V lost 3 bases to trimming and J lost 4 bases, with 12 bases between them.

The chain uses TRBV4-2 and TRBJ2-5, with D tentatively TRBD1 (5 bases). V lost 1 base to trimming and J lost 5 bases, with 11 bases between them. Looked up from germline, CDR1 is LGHNA and CDR2 is YNFKEQ. The length of the CDR3 is 14 residues. This chain's CDR3 is CASSQGWTRETQYF. The CDR3 coding sequence is TGTGCCAGCAGCCAAGGGTGGACACGGGAGACCCAGTACTTC.

J is TRBJ1-5 and V is TRBV10-3, with a possible D match to TRBD1 (6 bases). This CDR3 is 13 amino acids long. The germline gives CDR1 ENHRY, CDR2 SYGVKD. V was pared by 7 bases and J by 5 bases, with 12 bases between. Here the CDR3 DNA reads TGTGCCATCAATTCAGGGGCTGATCAGCCCCAGCATTTT. Amino acid sequence: CAINSGADQPQHF.

The chain couples TRBV28 to TRBJ2-7; 8 positions agree with TRBD1. Germline lookup yields CDR1 MDHEN and CDR2 SYDVKM. This CDR3 is 12 amino acids long. Trimming removed 7 bases from V and 6 bases from J; junction bases left unmatched: 5. CDR3 loop: CASTGTGGEQYF. DNA of the CDR3: TGTGCCAGCACCGGAACAGGGGGCGAGCAGTACTTC.

The chain joins TRBV10-3 to TRBJ1-1, with D unresolved. Per germline, CDR1 ENHRY and CDR2 SYGVKD. This CDR3 region has 14 residues. With 1 base removed from V and 5 bases from J, the gap between germline ends came to 11 bases. Written as DNA, the CDR3 is TGTGCCATCAGTGAGTTGGAGGGAGCGACTGAAGCTTTCTTT. This encodes CAISELEGATEAFF.

This chain uses TRBV6-1 with TRBJ2-7; a possible D gene is TRBD1 (6 bases). This CDR3 spans 17 amino acids. Trimming removed 1 base from V and 1 base from J, with 17 bases in between. Germline CDR1 is MNHNS and CDR2 is SASEGT. The CDR3 sequence is CASSEGRQARLSYEQYF. The CDR3 DNA sequence: TGTGCCAGCAGTGAAGGAAGACAGGCGCGATTGTCCTACGAGCAGTACTTC.

The V gene is TRBV2, the J gene TRBJ1-5; D not certain. The CDR3 loop spans 13 amino acids. The V gene's germline CDR1 is SNHLY and CDR2 FYNNEI. With 8 bases removed from V and 3 bases from J, the gap between germline ends came to 11 bases. The CDR3 sequence is CASHWEDNQPQHF. In DNA form, the CDR3 reads TGTGCCAGCCATTGGGAGGACAATCAGCCCCAGCATTTT. The full variable domain, its missing parts supplied by reference TRBV2 and TRBJ1-5, is EPEVTQTPSHQVTQMGQEVILRCVPISNHLYFYWYRQILGQKVEFLVSFYNNEISEKSEIFDDQFSVERPDGSNFTLKIRSTKLEDSAMYFCASHWEDNQPQHFGDGTRLSIL.

This clone was counted between two and nine times. The rearrangement links TRBV18 to TRBJ1-1, with a weak D call TRBD1 (5 bases). The CDR3 has 14 amino acids. With 5 bases removed from V and 1 base from J, the gap between germline ends came to 11 bases. Germline CDR1 KGHSH, CDR2 LQKENI. For the CDR3, the DNA is TGTGCCAGCTCAACCGAACAGGAGAACACTGAAGCTTTCTTT. Its translation: CASSTEQENTEAFF.

The rearrangement joins TRBV7-2 to TRBJ2-2; 10 bases are shared with TRBD1. The germline V gene has CDR1 SGHTA and CDR2 FQGNSA. V gave up 6 bases and J gave up 6 bases; unmatched junction bases: 1. This CDR3 contains 13 residues. This CDR3 is CASRGTGAGELFF. In nucleotides, the CDR3 is TGTGCCAGCAGGGGGACAGGGGCCGGGGAGCTGTTTTTT.

The chain couples TRBV18 to TRBJ2-1; 14 nucleotides match TRBD2. V lost 3 bases and J lost 9; bases outside the gene matches: 4. The CDR3 sequence is 15 residues long. In germline, CDR1 is KGHSH, CDR2 LQKENI. The CDR3, as DNA: TGTGCCAGCTCACCGGGGACTAGCGGGAGAGGTGAGCAGTTCTTC. This codes for CASSPGTSGRGEQFF.

The sample holds one count of this clone. The J gene is TRBJ1-1, the V gene TRBV21-1. TRBV21-1 is listed as a pseudogene. This CDR3 is built from 15 residues. This chain's CDR3 is CASSTIAGMNTEAFF. The CDR3 DNA sequence: TGTGCCAGCAGCACCATCGCGGGGATGAACACTGAAGCTTTCTTT.